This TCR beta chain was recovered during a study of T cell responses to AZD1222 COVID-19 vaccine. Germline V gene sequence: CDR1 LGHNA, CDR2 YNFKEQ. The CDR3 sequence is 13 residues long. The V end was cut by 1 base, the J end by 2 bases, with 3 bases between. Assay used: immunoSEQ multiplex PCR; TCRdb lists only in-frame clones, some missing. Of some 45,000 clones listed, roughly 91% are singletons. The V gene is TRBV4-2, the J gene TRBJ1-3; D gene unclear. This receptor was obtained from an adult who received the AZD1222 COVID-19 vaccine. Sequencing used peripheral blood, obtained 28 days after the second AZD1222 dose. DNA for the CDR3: TGTGCCAGCAGCCAAGGACCTGGAAACACCATATATTTT. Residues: CASSQGPGNTIYF.